The source of this T cell receptor (beta chain) is a study of T cell responses to AZD1222 COVID-19 vaccine. This clone was observed a single time. The antigen remains undetermined. Findings and limits, study-wide: Spike-specific TCRs gained breadth and depth after people received two AZD1222 doses. The peak T cell response came first, and repertoires were sampled only after it. Clonal diversity may have been underestimated in mostly white British donors.

Data came from immunoSEQ multiplex PCR; TCRdb stores just in-frame clones and leaves some out. The sample has 120,000 or so clones; about nine tenths are singletons. The germline V gene encodes CDR1 SGHRS and CDR2 YFSETQ. The V and J ends lost 4 bases and 4 bases respectively, with 10 bases between them. The CDR3 contains 13 residues. The chain employs TRBV5-1 and TRBJ2-3; TRBD1 is a possible D gene (6 bases). Sequences were derived from peripheral blood, sampled on day 0 of AZD1222 vaccination. The receptor was derived from an adult in good health. This CDR3 is CASSGTGPDTQYF. The CDR3 DNA reads TGCGCCAGCAGCGGAACAGGGCCAGATACGCAGTATTTT. The whole variable domain, remainder taken from reference TRBV5-1 and TRBJ2-3, is KAGVTQTPRYLIKTRGQQVTLSCSPISGHRSVSWYQQTPGQGLQFLFEYFSETQRNKGNFPGRFSGRQFSNSRSEMNVSTLELGDSALYLCASSGTGPDTQYFGPGTRLTVL.